These T cell receptor beta chains were read from a single sample in a study of T-cell memory formation after mild COVID-19. MiXCR was run by TCRdb on the 5' RACE reads, yielding one entry per CDR3 protein. This sample has 92,000 or so distinct CDR3 sequences, with more than 13% found just once. Sample: PBMCs or a T cell subset sorted from them (not recorded which). These receptors were collected from a man aged 18 to 30 who had mild COVID-19 (a few samples of this study predate the infection). Cell type and time point are not known. Both conserved end residues are part of each CDR3. Fields, in order: J gene, D gene, clone size, V gene, CDR3 protein, CDR3 DNA. D genes are given only for firm matches. A clone size is listed for some rows: how often the clone was seen (once, few, many), or a class if it is expanded.

J: TRBJ1-6; D: .; size: .; V: TRBV5-1; CDR3: CASSLDQRTYNSPIHF; DNA: TGCGCCAGCAGCTTGGATCAGAGGACCTATAATTCACCCATCCACTTT
J: TRBJ1-1; D: TRBD1; size: .; V: TRBV3-1; CDR3: CASSERGRVTEAFF; DNA: TGTGCCAGCAGCGAAAGGGGGCGAGTCACTGAAGCTTTCTTT
J: TRBJ2-7; D: TRBD2; size: few; V: TRBV10-2; CDR3: CASSESGGGAYEQYF; DNA: TGCGCCAGCAGTGAGTCTGGGGGGGGGGCCTACGAGCAGTACTTC
J: TRBJ1-1; D: .; size: .; V: TRBV5-1; CDR3: CASGPGPGPEAFF; DNA: TGCGCCAGCGGACCGGGACCAGGACCTGAAGCTTTCTTT
J: TRBJ1-2; D: .; size: few; V: TRBV20-1; CDR3: CSARDSGLHGYTF; DNA: TGCAGTGCTAGAGATTCGGGACTCCATGGCTACACCTTC
J: TRBJ1-2; D: .; size: .; V: TRBV6-5; CDR3: CASSYGGGDGYTF; DNA: TGTGCCAGCAGTTACGGCGGAGGAGATGGCTACACCTTC
J: TRBJ2-5; D: .; size: .; V: TRBV5-1; CDR3: CASSTTGQETQYF; DNA: TGCGCCAGCAGTACCACGGGCCAAGAGACCCAGTACTTC
J: TRBJ2-3; D: TRBD1; size: few; V: TRBV4-1; CDR3: CASSQEPGQGLRDTQYF; DNA: TGCGCCAGCAGCCAAGAACCGGGACAGGGGCTCAGAGATACGCAGTATTTT
J: TRBJ2-1; D: .; size: .; V: TRBV19; CDR3: CASSIGMEDEQFF; DNA: TGTGCCAGTAGTATAGGAATGGAGGATGAGCAGTTCTTC
J: TRBJ2-7; D: .; size: few; V: TRBV6-5; CDR3: CASSNQGGSSYEQYF; DNA: TGTGCCAGCAGTAACCAGGGGGGAAGCTCCTACGAGCAGTACTTC
J: TRBJ1-1; D: .; size: few; V: TRBV11-3; CDR3: CASSLRVGTEAFF; DNA: TGTGCCAGCAGCTTAAGGGTTGGCACTGAAGCTTTCTTT